One and the same sample provided the 29 T cell receptor beta chains below, sequenced in a study of cytomegalovirus exposure and HLA in healthy donors. The PCR employed 60 Vbeta primers together with 13 Jbeta primers. This table comes from immunoSEQ multiplex PCR, and its TCRdb copy is limited to in-frame clones, with some not included. The sample comprises 150,000 to 200,000 clones, over 75% of which are singletons, and about 1.7% rests with the top ten. Sequenced input: PBMCs. These receptors were collected from a young man in good health and CMV-seronegative.

The chain is built from TRBV21-1 and TRBJ2-3; no DNA check was done on the table's D call, TRBD2. TRBV21-1 is a pseudogene segment. The CDR3 is made up of 13 amino acids. CDR3 loop: CAPRRGRLDTQYF. CDR3 sequence (DNA): TGTGCCCCTAGAAGAGGGCGGTTGGATACGCAGTATTTT.

The chain combines TRBV27 with TRBJ2-3; 9 bases match TRBD2. J gave up 6 bases and V 5 bases, and 9 bases lay outside the gene matches. The CDR3 length is 15 residues. CDR1 is MNHEY and CDR2 is SMNVEV in the germline V gene (reference sequence). The CDR3 spells CASSPLAGLGDTQYF. The CDR3 DNA sequence: TGTGCCAGCAGTCCCCTAGCGGGACTCGGTGATACGCAGTATTTT.

The chain joins TRBV15 to TRBJ1-1, with 12 nucleotides matching TRBD1. CDR1 is LNHNV and CDR2 is YYDKDF in the germline V gene (reference sequence). V lost 1 base to trimming and J lost 0 bases; unmatched junction nucleotides: 0. The CDR3 sequence is 16 residues long. The chain's CDR3 is CATSRGDRGLNTEAFF. The CDR3 bases are TGTGCCACCAGCAGAGGGGACAGGGGGCTGAACACTGAAGCTTTCTTT.

The chain is built from TRBV4-3 and TRBJ1-4; TRBD1 matches 8 bases. The V gene's germline CDR1 is LGHNA and CDR2 YSLEER. This CDR3 has 15 amino acids. Trimming at V came to 1 base and at J to 6 bases, leaving 4 bases not matched to a gene. The chain's CDR3 is CASSQVQGAHEKLFF. CDR3 DNA: TGCGCCAGCAGCCAAGTCCAGGGGGCACATGAAAAACTGTTTTTT.

The rearrangement joins TRBV7-2 to TRBJ2-5; 8 bases map to TRBD2. Trimming cost V 2 bases and J 5 bases; bases outside gene matches: 4. Per the germline V gene, CDR1 is SGHTA and CDR2 is FQGNSA. CDR3 length equals 14 residues. The CDR3 loop is CASSLRTGGETQYF. As DNA, the CDR3 is TGTGCCAGCAGCTTAAGGACGGGGGGGGAGACCCAGTACTTC.

This chain uses TRBV5-1 with TRBJ2-1; 7 bases match TRBD2. J gave up 5 bases and V 1 base, and 9 bases lay outside the gene matches. The CDR3 covers 16 residues. Germline CDR1 and CDR2: SGHRS and YFSETQ. The CDR3 nucleotides are TGCGCCAGCAGCTTGTATCGCGGGAGAGGGGACAATGAGCAGTTCTTC. It encodes CASSLYRGRGDNEQFF.

The chain carries TRBV4-3 and TRBJ1-2; D perhaps matches TRBD1 (5 bases). V dropped 3 bases and J dropped 7 bases, with 18 bases sitting between them. Germline assignment: CDR1 LGHNA and CDR2 YSLEER. The CDR3 extends over 15 amino acids. This CDR3 is CASSHLAGVESGYTF. As DNA, the CDR3 is TGCGCCAGCAGCCACCTGGCGGGGGTAGAATCTGGCTACACCTTC.

This clone was seen more than once but under ten times. The chain is built from TRBV4-1 and TRBJ2-7, with TRBD1 as a possible D gene (6 bases). Germline V gene sequence: CDR1 MGHRA, CDR2 YSYEKL. The CDR3 has 14 amino acids. V was trimmed by 0 bases and J by 4 bases, leaving 10 bases between them. CDR3 in amino acids: CASSQDGRGYEQYF. The CDR3 DNA is TGCGCCAGCAGCCAAGATGGCAGGGGTTACGAGCAGTACTTC.

The rearrangement uses TRBV9 and TRBJ2-3; D ambiguous. The germline V gene encodes CDR1 SGDLS and CDR2 YYNGEE. The CDR3 has 15 residues. Trimming took off 0 bases at V and 1 base at J, with 9 bases between the two ends. The CDR3 reads CASSVVGFRTDTQYF. The DNA for the CDR3 is TGTGCCAGCAGCGTAGTCGGTTTTCGCACAGATACGCAGTATTTT.

As DNA, the CDR3 is TGTGCCAGCAGCCGGGGACAGGGTTGGACTGGGGCTAATTCACCCCTCCACTTT. Amino acid sequence: CASSRGQGWTGANSPLHF. The chain joins TRBV27 to TRBJ1-6, with 9 bases identical to TRBD1. The CDR3 length is 18 residues. After removal of 6 bases from V and 6 bases from J, the junction contained 15 bases not matched to a gene. The germline CDR1 and CDR2 sequences are MNHEY and SMNVEV (reference sequence).

V usage is TRBV5-8 and J usage is TRBJ1-5; D is unresolved. The CDR3 covers 14 residues. Germline V gene sequence: CDR1 SGHTS, CDR2 YDEGEE. The V and J ends lost 0 bases and 4 bases respectively, with 8 bases between them. The CDR3 nucleotides are TGTGCCAGCAGCTTGGGGAGCTTTAATCAGCCCCAGCATTTT. It codes for CASSLGSFNQPQHF.

This CDR3 reads CASSPLSEAVSSYNEQFF. CDR3 nucleotides: TGTGCCAGCTCACCACTCTCGGAAGCGGTTAGCTCCTACAATGAGCAGTTCTTC. The rearrangement links TRBV18 to TRBJ2-1, with a tentative D call TRBD2 (5 bases). V lost 1 base and J lost 0, with 16 bases in between. CDR1 is KGHSH, CDR2 LQKENI, per germline. The CDR3 contains 18 residues.

This sequence joins TRBV4-3 and TRBJ2-1; D is undetermined. The CDR3 loop spans 16 amino acids. Trimming cost V 2 bases and J 1 base, with 12 bases left between them. Germline CDR1 is LGHNA and CDR2 is YSLEER. The CDR3 nucleotides read TGCGCCAGCAGCCAAAGGCCGCTAGGTTCCTACAATGAGCAGTTCTTC. It translates to CASSQRPLGSYNEQFF.

The rearrangement uses TRBV5-1 and TRBJ2-3; D remains ambiguous. Germline V gene lookup returns CDR1 SGHRS and CDR2 YFSETQ. This CDR3 has 15 residues. The V gene lost 0 bases and the J gene lost 0 bases, with 8 bases spanning the gap. CDR3 bases: TGCGCCAGCAGCTTGGGTGGGCCTAGCACAGATACGCAGTATTTT. This encodes CASSLGGPSTDTQYF. Full variable domain (outside the CDR3, taken from reference TRBV5-1 and TRBJ2-3): KAGVTQTPRYLIKTRGQQVTLSCSPISGHRSVSWYQQTPGQGLQFLFEYFSETQRNKGNFPGRFSGRQFSNSRSEMNVSTLELGDSALYLCASSLGGPSTDTQYFGPGTRLTVL.

The chain employs TRBV19 and TRBJ2-7; a possible D gene is TRBD2 (7 bases). V was cut by 9 bases and J by 0 bases, with 21 bases left in between. CDR1 and CDR2 (germline): LNHDA, SQIVND (reference sequence). The CDR3 is made up of 16 amino acids. CDR3 DNA: TGTGCCAGCCATGAGGGGGGGCCTCGTAGCTCCTACGAGCAGTACTTC. This encodes CASHEGGPRSSYEQYF.

The genes are TRBV5-1 and TRBJ2-3, with TRBD2 identical over 12 bases. Unmatched junction bases numbered 1, after V lost 1 base and J lost 1 base. The length of the CDR3 is 16 residues. Germline loops: CDR1 SGHRS, CDR2 YFSETQ. The CDR3 bases are TGCGCCAGCAGCTTGCCTAGCGGGAGGGGCACAGATACGCAGTATTTT. Its protein is CASSLPSGRGTDTQYF.

This clone appeared once. V is TRBV19 and J is TRBJ2-5; D gene unclear. The J call may not be correct, given that the DNA end is closer to TRBJ2-7. The CDR3 has 13 amino acids. Germline V gives CDR1 LNHDA, CDR2 SQIVND (reference sequence). Here the CDR3 reads CATGFGNDYEQYF. The CDR3 coding sequence is TGTGCCACCGGTTTTGGTAACGACTACGAGCAGTACTTC.

A word on this clone: A read error may produce the germline difference seen at one junction end. This chain links TRBV7-9 with TRBJ1-1; maybe TRBD1 (5 bases). Germline CDR1 SEHNR, CDR2 FQNEAQ (reference sequence). The CDR3 runs 13 residues. CDR3 loop: CSSSEDGGGEAFF. In DNA form, the CDR3 reads TGTTCCAGCAGCGAAGATGGGGGGGGTGAAGCTTTCTTT. Using reference TRBV7-9 and TRBJ1-1 for the parts outside the CDR3, the full variable domain is DTGVSQNPRHKITKRGQNVTFRCDPISEHNRLYWYRQTLGQGPEFLTYFQNEAQLEKSRLLSDRFSAERPKGSFSTLEIQRTEQGDSAMYLCSSSEDGGGEAFFGQGTRLTVV.

CDR3 coding DNA: TGTGCCAGCAGTTCTCCGGGACAGGGGCCCTATGGCTACACCTTC. Translated, it gives CASSSPGQGPYGYTF. The chain is built from TRBV11-2 and TRBJ1-2, with TRBD1 matching 10 bases. Germline lookup yields CDR1 SGHAT and CDR2 FQNNGV. This CDR3 has 15 residues. J gave up 4 bases and V 6 bases, and 8 bases lay outside the gene matches.

This clone has just a few counts. The chain uses TRBV6-4 and TRBJ2-3; 8 nucleotides align to TRBD1. This CDR3 has 14 residues. Trimming removed 4 bases from V and 4 bases from J; junction bases left unmatched: 4. Germline V gene sequence: CDR1 MRHNA, CDR2 SNTAGT. The CDR3 DNA follows: TGTGCCAGCAGTGTTTCAGGGGGCGCAGATACGCAGTATTTT. It codes for CASSVSGGADTQYF.

V and J are TRBV19 and TRBJ1-3, with TRBD1 matching 7 bases. After removal of 6 bases from V and 0 bases from J, the junction contained 8 bases not matched to a gene. The CDR3 is 16 residues long. CDR1 LNHDA and CDR2 SQIVND come from the germline V gene (reference sequence). The CDR3 region is CASRLEDRSSGNTIYF. The CDR3 DNA follows: TGTGCCAGTAGGCTGGAGGACAGGAGCTCTGGAAACACCATATATTTT. The full variable domain, its missing parts supplied by reference TRBV19 and TRBJ1-3, is DGGITQSPKYLFRKEGQNVTLSCEQNLNHDAMYWYRQDPGQGLRLIYYSQIVNDFQKGDIAEGYSVSREKKESFPLTVTSAQKNPTAFYLCASRLEDRSSGNTIYFGEGSWLTVV.

The CDR3 is CASTLGRASSYEQYF. The CDR3 DNA reads as TGTGCCAGCACGCTAGGCAGGGCCAGCTCCTACGAGCAGTACTTC. V usage is TRBV2 and J usage is TRBJ2-5, with TRBD1 as a possible D gene (5 bases). The assigned J gene may be wrong: the sequence end matches TRBJ2-7 better. The CDR3 length is 15 residues. Germline CDR1 and CDR2: SNHLY and FYNNEI.

V is TRBV9 and J is TRBJ2-7; TRBD1 matches 8 bases. Trimming cost V 4 bases and J 6 bases; bases outside gene matches: 12. This CDR3 region has 15 residues. The V gene's germline CDR1 is SGDLS and CDR2 YYNGEE. CDR3 sequence reads: CASSLTSDRGGEQYF. In nucleotides, the CDR3 is TGTGCCAGCAGCCTCACGTCCGACAGGGGAGGCGAGCAGTACTTC.

V is TRBV27 and J is TRBJ2-5; D is perhaps TRBD1 (5 bases). V lost 1 base and J 4 bases, leaving 13 bases between the germline ends. This CDR3 spans 15 amino acids. Germline lookup yields CDR1 MNHEY and CDR2 SMNVEV (reference sequence). This CDR3 reads CASSLYTQGRETQYF. DNA of the CDR3: TGTGCCAGCAGTTTATATACGCAGGGTAGAGAGACCCAGTACTTC.

Comment on this clone: The junction differs from germline at one of its ends, possibly a read error. The rearrangement joins TRBV7-9 to TRBJ2-6; D perhaps matches TRBD1 (7 bases). The V gene's germline CDR1 is SEHNR and CDR2 FQNEAQ (reference sequence). The CDR3 totals 19 residues. The CDR3 region has the DNA TGTTCCAGCAGCCGGTATGGCGGGACAGTAGCCTCTGGGGCCAACGTCCTGACTTTC. It encodes CSSSRYGGTVASGANVLTF.

The chain is built from TRBV7-9 and TRBJ2-7; 9 bases agree with TRBD2. The CDR3 runs 15 residues. CDR1 and CDR2 (germline): SEHNR, FQNEAQ (reference sequence). Trimming removed 5 bases from V and 1 base from J; junction bases left unmatched: 6. The CDR3 DNA reads as TGTGCCAGCAGCCCCTTGCGGGGGGGGTCCTACGAGCAGTACTTC. Amino acids: CASSPLRGGSYEQYF.

This chain joins TRBV29-1 and TRBJ1-2; TRBD1 matches 9 bases. With 7 bases clipped from V and 8 bases from J, the junction kept 29 bases outside the gene matches. CDR1 is SQVTM, CDR2 ANQGSEA, per germline. The CDR3 totals 19 residues. The CDR3, as DNA: TGCAGCGCCGCAGGCGGCCGCACCCATTCTGACAGGGGGTTAGAGGGCTACACCTTC. This sequence encodes CSAAGGRTHSDRGLEGYTF.

This chain connects TRBV4-2 to TRBJ2-1, with TRBD2 identical over 9 bases. There are 16 residues in the CDR3. The germline CDR1 and CDR2 sequences are LGHNA and YNFKEQ. Trimming removed 2 bases from V and 0 bases from J; junction bases left unmatched: 2. CDR3 DNA sequence: TGTGCCAGCAGCCAATATAGCGGGAGCTCCTACAATGAGCAGTTCTTC. Protein: CASSQYSGSSYNEQFF.

This chain joins TRBV9 and TRBJ2-3; D gene ambiguous. CDR1 is SGDLS, CDR2 YYNGEE, per germline. Trimming left V 5 bases short and J 2 bases short, with 21 bases between. There are 17 residues in the CDR3. The CDR3 sequence: CASSPLEVLKVTDTQYF. CDR3 DNA: TGTGCCAGCAGTCCCCTCGAGGTTTTGAAGGTCACAGATACGCAGTATTTT.